This T cell receptor (beta chain) was recovered during a study of kidney transplant recipient with SARS-CoV-2 infection. The CDR3 consists of 12 residues. The ends were cut back, 7 bases at V and 3 bases at J, with 10 bases in the middle. Germline loops: CDR1 MDHEN, CDR2 SYDVKM. This clonotype was seen at least ten times. TCRdb re-called the reads with MiXCR, one entry per CDR3 protein. Among under 300,000 distinct CDR3 sequences, about 28% were seen once, and the ten largest hold more than 6.5%. This TCR was recovered from a male patient aged 25-45 years who had COVID-19 and was a kidney transplant recipient. T cells may partly derive from the graft donor. This chain connects TRBV28 to TRBJ2-7, with unresolved D. The material sequenced was a blood sample, taken at baseline and around day 110 from a kidney transplant recipient. CDR3 coding DNA: TGTGCCAGCATGGTAGAAGGCTACGAGCAGTACTTC. Translating it yields CASMVEGYEQYF.